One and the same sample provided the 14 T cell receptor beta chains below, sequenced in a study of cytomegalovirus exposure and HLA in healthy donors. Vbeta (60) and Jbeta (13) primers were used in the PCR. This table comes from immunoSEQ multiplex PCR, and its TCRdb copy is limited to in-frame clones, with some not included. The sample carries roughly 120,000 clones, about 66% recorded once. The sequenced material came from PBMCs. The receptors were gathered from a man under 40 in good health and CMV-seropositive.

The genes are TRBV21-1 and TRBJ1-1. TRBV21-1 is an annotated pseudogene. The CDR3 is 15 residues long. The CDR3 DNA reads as TGTGCCAGCAGCAAAGGCGAGGACTCGAACACTGAAGCTTTCTTT. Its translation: CASSKGEDSNTEAFF.

CDR3 coding DNA: TGTGCCAGCAGCTTGGGCGGAGGGAACACTGAAGCTTTCTTT. It translates to CASSLGGGNTEAFF. The chain employs TRBV13 and TRBJ1-1; D is unclear. The CDR3 has 14 residues. The V end lost 3 bases, the J end lost 1 base, and 9 bases lay between the germline ends. Germline assignment: CDR1 PRHDT and CDR2 FYEKMQ (reference sequence).

The CDR3 nucleotides read TGTGCCATCAGTGAAAGCGGGAATTCCTACGAGCAGTACTTC. Residues: CAISESGNSYEQYF. This chain links TRBV10-3 with TRBJ2-7, with 7 bases that match TRBD2. The V gene end was trimmed by 3 bases and the J gene end by 1 base; junction bases not matched to a gene: 3. Germline V gene lookup returns CDR1 ENHRY and CDR2 SYGVKD. CDR3 length: 14 amino acids.

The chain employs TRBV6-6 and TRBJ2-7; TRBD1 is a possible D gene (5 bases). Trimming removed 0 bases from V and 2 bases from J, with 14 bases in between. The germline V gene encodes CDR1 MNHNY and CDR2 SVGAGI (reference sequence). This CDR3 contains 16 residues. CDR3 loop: CASSYSGQIFTYEQYF. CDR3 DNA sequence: TGTGCCAGCAGTTACTCCGGACAAATTTTCACCTACGAGCAGTACTTC.

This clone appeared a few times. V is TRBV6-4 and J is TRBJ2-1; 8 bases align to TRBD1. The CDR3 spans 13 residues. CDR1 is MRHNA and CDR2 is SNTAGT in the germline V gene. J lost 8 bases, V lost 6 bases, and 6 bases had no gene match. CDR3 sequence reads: CASSRTGTDEQFF. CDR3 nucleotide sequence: TGTGCCAGCAGCCGGACAGGGACCGATGAGCAGTTCTTC.

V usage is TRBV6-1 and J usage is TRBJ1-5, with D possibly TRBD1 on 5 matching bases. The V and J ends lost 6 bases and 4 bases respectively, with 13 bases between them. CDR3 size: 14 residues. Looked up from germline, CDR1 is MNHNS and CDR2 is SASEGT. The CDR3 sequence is CASSVDSGNQPQHF. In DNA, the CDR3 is TGTGCCAGCAGCGTAGACAGTGGGAATCAGCCCCAGCATTTT.

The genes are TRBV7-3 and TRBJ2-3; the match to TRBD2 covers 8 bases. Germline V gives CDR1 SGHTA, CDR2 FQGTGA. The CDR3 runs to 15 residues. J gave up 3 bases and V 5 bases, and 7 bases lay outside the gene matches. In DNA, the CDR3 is TGTGCCAGCAGCCGGTCGGGACTAGGAACAGATACGCAGTATTTT. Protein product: CASSRSGLGTDTQYF.

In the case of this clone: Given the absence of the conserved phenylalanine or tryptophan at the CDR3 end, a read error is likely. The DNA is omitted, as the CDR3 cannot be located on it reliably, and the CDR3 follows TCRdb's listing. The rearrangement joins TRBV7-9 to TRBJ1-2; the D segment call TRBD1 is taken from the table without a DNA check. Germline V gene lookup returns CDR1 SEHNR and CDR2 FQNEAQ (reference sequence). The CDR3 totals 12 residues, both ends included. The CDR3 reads CSSSNGQGISTE.

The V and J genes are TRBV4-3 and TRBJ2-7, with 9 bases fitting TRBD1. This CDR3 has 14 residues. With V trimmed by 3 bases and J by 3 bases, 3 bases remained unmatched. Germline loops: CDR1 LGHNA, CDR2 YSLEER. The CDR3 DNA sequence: TGCGCCAGCAGCCAGGACAGGGGACACTACGAGCAGTACTTC. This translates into CASSQDRGHYEQYF.

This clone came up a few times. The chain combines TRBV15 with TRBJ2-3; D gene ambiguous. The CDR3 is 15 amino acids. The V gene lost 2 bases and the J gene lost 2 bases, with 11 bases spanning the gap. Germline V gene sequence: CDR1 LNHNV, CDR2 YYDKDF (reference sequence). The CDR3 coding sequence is TGTGCCACCAGCAGAAGACGGGTACCCACAGATACGCAGTATTTT. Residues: CATSRRRVPTDTQYF.

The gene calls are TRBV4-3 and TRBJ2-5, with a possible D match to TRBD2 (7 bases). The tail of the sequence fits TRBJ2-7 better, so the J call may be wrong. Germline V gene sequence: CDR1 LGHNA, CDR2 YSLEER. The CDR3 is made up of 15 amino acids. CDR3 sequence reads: CASSQGSQGRDEQYF. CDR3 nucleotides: TGCGCCAGCAGCCAAGGGTCCCAGGGGAGGGACGAGCAGTACTTC.

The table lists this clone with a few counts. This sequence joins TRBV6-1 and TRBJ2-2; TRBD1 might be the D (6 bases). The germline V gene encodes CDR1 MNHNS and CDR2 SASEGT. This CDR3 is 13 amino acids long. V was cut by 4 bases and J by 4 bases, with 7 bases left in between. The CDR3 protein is CASSGTATGELFF. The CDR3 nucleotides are TGTGCCAGCAGTGGGACAGCCACCGGGGAGCTGTTTTTT.

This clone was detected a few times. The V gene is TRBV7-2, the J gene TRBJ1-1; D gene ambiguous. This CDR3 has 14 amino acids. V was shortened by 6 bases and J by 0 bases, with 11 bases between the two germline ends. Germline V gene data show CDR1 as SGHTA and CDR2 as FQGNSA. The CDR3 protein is CASRSTAMNTEAFF. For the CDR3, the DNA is TGTGCCAGCAGATCCACAGCTATGAACACTGAAGCTTTCTTT. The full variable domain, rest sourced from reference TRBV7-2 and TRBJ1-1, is GAGVSQSPSNKVTEKGKDVELRCDPISGHTALYWYRQSLGQGLEFLIYFQGNSAPDKSGLPSDRFSAERTGGSVSTLTIQRTQQEDSAVYLCASRSTAMNTEAFFGQGTRLTVV.

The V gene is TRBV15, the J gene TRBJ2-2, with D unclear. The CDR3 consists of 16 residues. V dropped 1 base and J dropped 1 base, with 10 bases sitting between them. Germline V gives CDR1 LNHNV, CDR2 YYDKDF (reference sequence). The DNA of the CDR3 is TGTGCCACCAGCAGAGGTACGGTCCTGAACACCGGGGAGCTGTTTTTT. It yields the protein CATSRGTVLNTGELFF.